The entry below gives a single T cell receptor (beta chain) sequence along with its context. What it binds is unknown. This table comes from immunoSEQ multiplex PCR, and its TCRdb copy is limited to in-frame clones, with some not included. The table lists about 44,000 clones, roughly 95% of them singletons, with approximately 0.4% in the top ten. The sample is drawn from a study of Tregs in tolerant kidney transplant recipients. Study information: Sorting of CD4+CD25+CD127- cells followed approximately 3-day belatacept mixed lymphocyte reactions, sometimes with approximately 5-day graft donor restimulation. Recipient cells were told from donor cells by antibody staining. General study findings and limits: The most relevant donor-specific Treg TCRbeta repertoire apparently came from expansion with activated donor B cells.

Trimming stripped 5 bases from V and 6 bases from J, with 11 bases between. Germline CDR1 is KGHSH and CDR2 is LQKENI. This CDR3 is 13 amino acids long. This TCR came from a human donor in good health. V and J are TRBV18 and TRBJ2-1; perhaps TRBD2 as D (6 bases). Sequenced: Tregs from blood cultured with allogeneic cells. The CDR3 nucleotides read TGTGCCAGCTCAGCGACGACTAGCAATGAGCAGTTCTTC. Encoded protein: CASSATTSNEQFF.